The sample holds a few counts of the clone carrying this T cell receptor delta chain. The data derive from a study of gamma-delta chains in newborns, infants, children. Study overall: Microbial exposure reportedly drives polyclonal innate γδ T cell expansion after birth.

TCRdb called clones from the reads again using CATT. The profile shows approximately 4,600 delta-chain clones, approximately 2.9% of them singletons. This CDR3 comprises 20 residues. Germline CDR1 reads GEAIGNYY; CDR2 reads EKD. Deletions cut 1 base from V and 0 bases from J, with 18 bases between. The V and J genes are TRDV2 and TRDJ3; a weak D match, TRDD3 (5 bases). Source material: blood. This TCR was sampled from a child who was a newborn, infant or young child, either healthy, febrile or measles-vaccinated (not recorded which). The CDR3 DNA reads TGTGCCTGTGACACGCCCGGGGGCCCTCGGGGCTCCTGGGACACCCGACAGATGTTTTTC. Protein: CACDTPGGPRGSWDTRQMFF.